Below are 7 T cell receptor beta chains sequenced from a single sample in a study of healthy donors' naive CD4 and CD8 T cells. TCR libraries were built from about 500 ng of total RNA by linear amplification. TCRdb itself ran the reads through MiXCR, one entry per CDR3 protein. The sample has roughly 200,000 distinct CDR3 sequences; under 85% are singletons. Sequenced sample: naive CD4+ and CD8+ T cells sorted from blood, pooled from several donors. These receptors were collected from a pool of human donors in good health; the sample pools cells from several healthy donors.

The rearrangement links TRBV5-1 to TRBJ1-6, with TRBD1 matching 7 bases. Germline lookup yields CDR1 SGHRS and CDR2 YFSETQ. The CDR3 sequence is 14 residues long. The V and J ends lost 4 bases and 9 bases, in that order; junction bases with no gene match: 7. This CDR3 is CASSDGTVLSPLHF. The CDR3 bases are TGCGCCAGCAGCGACGGGACAGTCCTTTCACCCCTCCACTTT.

This clonotype has just a few counts. This chain links TRBV30 with TRBJ2-7, with TRBD2 as a possible D gene (5 bases). V was cut by 0 bases and J by 2 bases, with 11 bases left in between. The CDR3 sequence is 14 residues long. Germline CDR1 GTSNPN, CDR2 SVGIG (reference sequence). For the CDR3, the DNA is TGTGCCTGGAGTGTATGGACTGCGGCCTACGAGCAGTACTTC. Amino acid sequence: CAWSVWTAAYEQYF.

V and J are TRBV4-1 and TRBJ1-1, with D possibly being TRBD1 (5 bases). The CDR3 is 13 amino acids. Per the germline V gene, CDR1 is MGHRA and CDR2 is YSYEKL. V was clipped by 1 base and J by 5 bases, with 8 bases between them. As DNA, the CDR3 is TGCGCCAGCAGCCAAGGGCGACAGACTGAAGCTTTCTTT. Protein sequence: CASSQGRQTEAFF.

This chain connects TRBV29-1 to TRBJ1-2; 7 bases are a match to TRBD1. Germline CDR1 reads SQVTM; CDR2 reads ANQGSEA. V trimming: 8 bases; J trimming: 4 bases; junction bases outside the gene matches: 4. This CDR3 comprises 11 residues. The CDR3 bases are TGCAGCTCAGCAGGGGGCTATGGCTACACCTTC. Translated: CSSAGGYGYTF.

J is TRBJ2-3 and V is TRBV5-5, with 9 nucleotides matching TRBD2. With 6 bases clipped from V and 2 bases from J, the junction kept 10 bases outside the gene matches. Germline CDR1 is SGHKS and CDR2 is YYEKEE (reference sequence). There are 16 residues in the CDR3. CDR3 residues: CASTLLGTSNTDTQYF. The CDR3 coding sequence is TGTGCCAGCACCCTTCTTGGGACTAGCAACACAGATACGCAGTATTTT.

This clonotype was recorded once. The CDR3 bases are TGCAGCGTGGTAACCCGGGAGCGGAGCTCCTACAATGAGCAGTTCTTC. Its protein is CSVVTRERSSYNEQFF. The chain links TRBV29-1 to TRBJ2-1, with D possibly being TRBD2 (6 bases). Looked up from germline, CDR1 is SQVTM and CDR2 is ANQGSEA. The CDR3 is made up of 16 amino acids. V was cut by 6 bases and J by 0 bases, with 18 bases left in between.

This clonotype has more than one count but fewer than ten. The DNA for the CDR3 is TGTGCCTGCCGTCCGTACAATGAGCAGTTCTTC. Amino acids: CACRPYNEQFF. The genes are TRBV30 and TRBJ2-1; D ambiguous. Looked up from germline, CDR1 is GTSNPN and CDR2 is SVGIG (reference sequence). V shed 6 bases and J shed 4 bases, with 7 bases lying between them. This CDR3 region has 11 residues.